The 3 T cell receptor beta chains reported below all come from one sample, sequenced in a study of shared clonotypes between healthy human individuals. Data came from immunoSEQ multiplex PCR; TCRdb stores just in-frame clones and leaves some out. This table has 2 million to 2.5 million clones, 93% appearing once. Sequencing used naive CD4+ T cells from PBMCs. Subset meaning: CD45RA+ positively selected. These TCRs come from a man between 18 and 29 years old in good health. Some clones in this sample may be carry-over from other donors' samples.

The chain couples TRBV27 to TRBJ2-7; 7 nucleotides agree with TRBD2. With V trimmed by 5 bases and J by 1 base, 8 bases remained unmatched. CDR1 MNHEY and CDR2 SMNVEV come from the germline V gene (reference sequence). This CDR3 has 15 amino acids. CDR3 protein: CASSRSGTVSYEQYF. The CDR3 DNA follows: TGTGCCAGCAGTCGAAGCGGGACCGTATCCTACGAGCAGTACTTC.

This clone was recorded only once. The rearrangement uses TRBV28 and TRBJ2-1, with 16 bases aligning to TRBD2. Germline V gives CDR1 MDHEN, CDR2 SYDVKM. The CDR3 is 20 residues long. The junction had 12 bases not matched to a gene; V was cut back by 3 bases and J by 4 bases. The CDR3 reads CASSFFGTSGRGFRYNEQFF. The CDR3, as DNA: TGTGCCAGCAGTTTTTTTGGGACTAGCGGGAGGGGGTTCAGGTACAATGAGCAGTTCTTC.

The chain recombines TRBV7-9 with TRBJ1-1; D is possibly TRBD1 (6 bases). CDR3 length: 16 residues. Germline assignment: CDR1 SEHNR and CDR2 FQNEAQ (reference sequence). V was trimmed by 7 bases and J by 3 bases, leaving 21 bases between them. The CDR3 coding sequence is TGTGCCAGCATCCTGGGGGCCTCCGAGGTTTACACTGAAGCTTTCTTT. It yields the protein CASILGASEVYTEAFF.